The sequence of this T cell receptor beta chain was determined in a study of OX40 agonist ivuxolimab in advanced cancers. Across the whole study: Of mixed ages from about 20 to 80 and averaging approximately 60 years, the group was roughly 83% male.

Losses at the gene ends were 5 bases for V and 4 bases for J; bases not matched to a gene: 6. The CDR3 is made up of 14 amino acids. Germline loops: CDR1 MNHEY, CDR2 SMNVEV (reference sequence). Sequencing used immunoSEQ multiplex PCR; TCRdb keeps in-frame clones, though not all of them. The table lists under 150,000 clones, 85% to 90% of them singletons, with around 0.57% in the top ten. Sequencing used CD4+ or CD8+ T cells sorted from blood, obtained in a trial of the OX40 agonist ivuxolimab. The TCR was taken from an adult with an advanced solid tumor such as melanoma, head and neck, liver or kidney cancer. The V and J genes are TRBV27 and TRBJ1-2, with 8 bases lining up with TRBD1. Written as DNA, the CDR3 is TGTGCCAGCAGTCCCTCGCAGGGGGCCTATGGCTACACCTTC. Translating gives CASSPSQGAYGYTF.